This T cell receptor (beta chain) came from a study of blood T cell repertoires in COVID-19. Study-level background: PBMCs, B-cell-depleted T cells, or T cells were the source of the cDNA or gDNA that made up the material.

Clones were sequenced by immunoSEQ multiplex PCR, and TCRdb holds only the in-frame ones, with some missing. The sample carries fewer than 650,000 clones, roughly 89% recorded once. Sequencing was carried out using peripheral blood. The origin of this receptor is a woman aged 50 to 65 with COVID-19, enrolled during active disease.

In nucleotides, the CDR3 is TGTGCCAGCAGCTTGCCGACATCAAGCTCCTACGAGCAGTACTTC. Its translation: CASSLPTSSSYEQYF. The chain couples TRBV5-6 to TRBJ2-7; no reliable D call. The V and J ends lost 1 base and 0 bases respectively, with 11 bases between them. The V gene's germline CDR1 is SGHDT and CDR2 YYEEEE. The CDR3 has 15 residues.